This entry lists 16 T cell receptor beta chains sequenced from one sample in a study of T cells in Graves' hyperthyroidism and ophthalmopathy. What was amplified from RNA transcripts were TCR beta CDR3 regions. The HTBI primer set drove a first-round RT-PCR of the TCR CDR3. TCRdb recomputed calls from the multiplex PCR reads with MiXCR, one row per CDR3 protein. This table has about 160,000 distinct CDR3 sequences, less than 10% appearing once. Sample: blood. The receptors were gathered from a woman younger than 30 with Graves' hyperthyroidism that later progressed to Graves' ophthalmopathy.

This clonotype occurred many times. The rearrangement joins TRBV18 to TRBJ2-3; 7 bases are shared with TRBD1. Germline lookup yields CDR1 KGHSH and CDR2 LQKENI. CDR3 size: 15 residues. V lost 2 bases, J lost 0 bases, and 2 bases stayed unmatched. Here the CDR3 DNA reads TGTGCCAGCTCACCAAGGGACAGCAGCACAGATACGCAGTATTTT. This encodes CASSPRDSSTDTQYF.

This clonotype has ten or more counts. This sequence joins TRBV20-1 and TRBJ1-2; D is unresolved. V lost 4 bases and J lost 3, with 9 bases in between. The V gene's germline CDR1 is DFQATT and CDR2 SNEGSKA (reference sequence). CDR3 length: 12 amino acids. CDR3 nucleotides: TGCAGTGCTACCGGGGAGGACTATGGCTACACCTTC. Translated, it gives CSATGEDYGYTF.

In regard to this clonotype: The germline gene is not matched at one end of the junction; a read error may be the cause. The genes are TRBV6-2 or TRBV6-3 and TRBJ2-3; D remains ambiguous. The CDR3 runs 12 residues. Germline CDR1 reads MNHEY; CDR2 reads SVGEGT. The CDR3 here is CASSDSTDTQYF. Here the CDR3 DNA reads TGTGCCAGCAGTGACTCCACAGATACGCAGTATTTT.

This chain connects TRBV4-1 to TRBJ2-2; D remains ambiguous. CDR1 and CDR2 (germline): MGHRA, YSYEKL. V was shortened by 3 bases and J by 0 bases, with 11 bases between the two germline ends. This CDR3 spans 16 amino acids. The CDR3: CASSQRRPTNTGELFF. The CDR3 DNA is TGCGCCAGCAGCCAGCGTAGGCCGACGAACACCGGGGAGCTGTTTTTT.

This clonotype has ten or more counts. This chain joins TRBV3-1 and TRBJ2-5; 9 bases are shared with TRBD2. V lost 6 bases and J lost 5; bases outside the gene matches: 16. There are 17 residues in the CDR3. Germline V gene sequence: CDR1 LGHDT, CDR2 YNNKEL (reference sequence). The CDR3 region has the DNA TGTGCCAGCAGGCGTAACTCCCTAGCGGGGTCACGCGAGACCCAGTACTTC. Translation: CASRRNSLAGSRETQYF.

The table lists this clonotype with many counts. DNA for the CDR3: TGTGCCAGCAGTTTCCGACAGGGCCAAAATCAGCCCCAGCATTTT. Translated: CASSFRQGQNQPQHF. The rearrangement links TRBV12-3 or TRBV12-4 to TRBJ1-5; 7 bases match TRBD1. After removal of 3 bases from V and 4 bases from J, the junction contained 6 bases not matched to a gene. This CDR3 region has 15 residues.

This clonotype was detected many times. V and J are TRBV6-2 or TRBV6-3 and TRBJ2-3, with D unresolved. V lost 4 bases and J 0 bases, leaving 8 bases between the germline ends. The CDR3 sequence is 14 residues long. Germline V gene sequence: CDR1 MNHEY, CDR2 SVGEGT. In DNA form, the CDR3 reads TGTGCCAGCAGTTTTCCTACTAGCACAGATACGCAGTATTTT. As protein: CASSFPTSTDTQYF.

This clonotype came up many times. This chain connects TRBV19 to TRBJ1-5; no firm D call. In germline, CDR1 is LNHDA, CDR2 SQIVND (reference sequence). The V end was cut by 3 bases, the J end by 2 bases, with 11 bases between. This CDR3 has 15 amino acids. In DNA, the CDR3 is TGTGCCAGTAGTATTAGTGGACGCCGCAATCAGCCCCAGCATTTT. Translation: CASSISGRRNQPQHF.

This clonotype showed up many times. The rearrangement joins TRBV24-1 to TRBJ1-1; no clear D gene. The CDR3 consists of 14 residues. CDR1 and CDR2 from the germline V gene are KGHDR and SFDVKD. V was trimmed by 8 bases and J by 3 bases, leaving 15 bases between them. CDR3 DNA: TGTGCCACCATCAGGATGGCAGGATACACTGAAGCTTTCTTT. Its translation is CATIRMAGYTEAFF.

This clonotype was detected many times. The J gene is TRBJ2-2, the V gene TRBV19, with 7 bases that match TRBD2. The length of the CDR3 is 17 residues. V gave up 7 bases and J gave up 0 bases; unmatched junction bases: 11. CDR1 and CDR2 (germline): LNHDA, SQIVND (reference sequence). The CDR3 nucleotides read TGTGCCAGTACTAAAGGGTGGCTAGCGGCGAACACCGGGGAGCTGTTTTTT. This encodes CASTKGWLAANTGELFF.

The rearrangement joins TRBV24-1 to TRBJ2-2; D gene unclear. This CDR3 is 14 amino acids long. In germline, CDR1 is KGHDR, CDR2 SFDVKD. Trimming cost V 5 bases and J 1 base, with 7 bases left between them. The CDR3 DNA follows: TGTGCCACCAGTGCGCCTCAGAACACCGGGGAGCTGTTTTTT. It translates to CATSAPQNTGELFF.

This clonotype was seen a handful of times. The chain combines TRBV30 with TRBJ1-3; no definite D call. CDR3 length: 15 residues. V gave up 2 bases and J gave up 0 bases, with 11 bases separating them. Germline V CDR1 and CDR2: GTSNPN, SVGIG (reference sequence). The CDR3 is CAWSWTSHSGNTIYF. The DNA for the CDR3 is TGTGCCTGGAGTTGGACGTCCCACTCTGGAAACACCATATATTTT.

The chain links TRBV19 to TRBJ1-1; 7 bases align to TRBD1. The germline V gene encodes CDR1 LNHDA and CDR2 SQIVND (reference sequence). The CDR3 loop spans 14 amino acids. V dropped 6 bases and J dropped 0; count of bases not matched to a gene: 4. The CDR3 sequence: CASRAGTVNTEAFF. As DNA, the CDR3 is TGTGCCAGTAGGGCCGGGACAGTGAACACTGAAGCTTTCTTT.

This clonotype was found many times. V is TRBV20-1 and J is TRBJ1-6; D ambiguous. The CDR3 covers 15 residues. The ends were cut back, 0 bases at V and 9 bases at J, with 15 bases in the middle. The V gene's germline CDR1 is DFQATT and CDR2 SNEGSKA (reference sequence). The CDR3 region has the DNA TGCAGTGCTAGAGATCAACGAAGATCGAGTTCACCCCTCCACTTT. Translating it yields CSARDQRRSSSPLHF.

Ten or more counts support this clonotype. V is TRBV5-1 and J is TRBJ1-1, with 8 bases aligning to TRBD1. The germline CDR1 and CDR2 sequences are SGHRS and YFSETQ. The ends lost 4 bases at V and 2 bases at J; junction bases unmatched: 10. The CDR3 loop spans 16 amino acids. CDR3 protein: CASSPVRGRKNTEAFF. CDR3 nucleotides: TGCGCCAGCAGCCCCGTCAGGGGGCGAAAAAACACTGAAGCTTTCTTT.

This clonotype was observed many times. One junction end disagrees with the germline gene, perhaps due to a read error. V gene TRBV11-2 combines with J gene TRBJ2-7; 8 nucleotides align to TRBD2. In germline, CDR1 is SGHAT, CDR2 FQNNGV. The CDR3 has 16 residues. This CDR3 is CASSLAWREVSDEQYF. Written as DNA, the CDR3 is TGTGCCAGCAGCTTAGCCTGGCGGGAGGTCTCCGACGAGCAGTACTTC.